The 20 T cell receptor beta chains below were found in one sample sequenced in a study of cytomegalovirus exposure and HLA in healthy donors. This PCR relied on a set of 60 Vbeta primers and 13 Jbeta primers. Assay used: immunoSEQ multiplex PCR; TCRdb lists only in-frame clones, some missing. The data show nearly 110,000 clones, roughly 80% seen once. The specimen was PBMCs. The origin of the receptors is a man in his fifties or sixties in good health and CMV-seronegative.

Of note for this clone: Sequence at one end of the junction differs from germline and may be a read error. The V and J genes are TRBV2 and TRBJ1-1; the D is unclear. This CDR3 is built from 14 residues. The germline CDR1 and CDR2 sequences are SNHLY and FYNNEI. In DNA, the CDR3 is TGTGCCAGCAGGGAAGGAGATCCGAACACTGAAGCTTTCTTT. Its translation is CASREGDPNTEAFF. Full variable domain (outside the CDR3, taken from reference TRBV2 and TRBJ1-1): EPEVTQTPSHQVTQMGQEVILRCVPISNHLYFYWYRQILGQKVEFLVSFYNNEISEKSEIFDDQFSVERPDGSNFTLKIRSTKLEDSAMYFCASREGDPNTEAFFGQGTRLTVV.

This clone appeared a single time. The chain recombines TRBV7-3 with TRBJ2-1, with TRBD1 matching 9 bases. The CDR3 totals 16 residues. V was clipped by 5 bases and J by 4 bases; unmatched bases: 9. CDR1 and CDR2 (germline): SGHTA, FQGTGA. The CDR3 DNA is TGTGCCAGCAGCCCAAGAGGGACAGGGCTATACAATGAGCAGTTCTTC. This codes for CASSPRGTGLYNEQFF.

The V call is TRBV6-1, the J call TRBJ2-5; unclear D gene. Trimming took 5 bases from V and 4 from J, leaving 8 bases between them. The CDR3 runs to 12 residues. Germline V gene data show CDR1 as MNHNS and CDR2 as SASEGT. The DNA for the CDR3 is TGTGCCAGCAGTCTAGAGCGAGAGACCCAGTACTTC. It specifies CASSLERETQYF.

The gene calls are TRBV9 and TRBJ1-3; no clear D. V lost 2 bases, J lost 2 bases, and 5 bases lay in between. This CDR3 comprises 13 residues. The V gene's germline CDR1 is SGDLS and CDR2 YYNGEE. This CDR3 reads CASSVSPGNTIYF. CDR3 DNA: TGTGCCAGCAGCGTTTCTCCTGGAAACACCATATATTTT.

The chain recombines TRBV5-4 with TRBJ2-5; 7 bases line up with TRBD2. Unmatched junction bases numbered 5, after V lost 5 bases and J lost 1 base. This CDR3 region has 14 residues. Per germline, CDR1 SGHNT and CDR2 YYREEE (reference sequence). The CDR3 sequence: CASRGREVQETQYF. As DNA, the CDR3 is TGTGCCAGCAGAGGGAGGGAAGTCCAAGAGACCCAGTACTTC.

The chain carries TRBV5-6 and TRBJ1-5, with D tentatively TRBD1 (5 bases). V shed 4 bases and J shed 6 bases, with 14 bases lying between them. The CDR3 has 14 residues. The V gene's germline CDR1 is SGHDT and CDR2 YYEEEE. CDR3: CASSQGGSGQPQHF. In DNA form, the CDR3 reads TGTGCCAGCAGCCAGGGTGGGTCTGGTCAGCCCCAGCATTTT.

The CDR3 is CASTSGDRYGYTF. CDR3 nucleotides: TGTGCCAGCACCTCAGGGGACCGCTATGGCTACACCTTC. The V gene is TRBV25-1, the J gene TRBJ1-2, with D possibly being TRBD1 (6 bases). CDR1 is MGHDK and CDR2 is SYGVNS in the germline V gene. Trimming took off 7 bases at V and 4 bases at J, with 13 bases between the two ends. The length of the CDR3 is 13 residues.

The chain combines TRBV7-8 with TRBJ1-1; 7 nucleotides agree with TRBD1. The germline CDR1 and CDR2 sequences are SGHVS and FQNEAQ. V lost 3 bases to trimming and J lost 4 bases; unmatched junction nucleotides: 2. This CDR3 has 13 amino acids. CDR3 coding DNA: TGTGCCAGCAGCTTGGGACAGACCACTGAAGCTTTCTTT. Protein sequence: CASSLGQTTEAFF.

The chain links TRBV11-2 to TRBJ2-1; no clear D. The V end was cut by 2 bases, the J end by 6 bases, with 5 bases between. The length of the CDR3 is 12 residues. Germline CDR1 reads SGHAT; CDR2 reads FQNNGV. Written as DNA, the CDR3 is TGTGCCAGCAGCTTACGTCGCAATGAGCAGTTCTTC. Its protein is CASSLRRNEQFF.

The chain's CDR3 is CASSTGDRENYGYTF. The CDR3 DNA is TGCGCCAGCAGCACAGGGGATAGAGAAAACTATGGCTACACCTTC. The chain couples TRBV4-3 to TRBJ1-2; 7 positions match TRBD1. Germline trimming cut 5 bases from V and 2 bases from J; bases unmatched to any gene: 8. The CDR3 has 15 amino acids. Germline V gene lookup returns CDR1 LGHNA and CDR2 YSLEER.

In DNA, the CDR3 is TGTGCCAGCAGCTGGGCGAGCAATCAGCCCCAGCATTTT. It yields the protein CASSWASNQPQHF. The V call is TRBV7-2, the J call TRBJ1-5; D is ambiguous. Germline values: CDR1 SGHTA, CDR2 FQGNSA. There are 13 residues in the CDR3. V lost 4 bases and J 1 base, leaving 5 bases between the germline ends.

The chain employs TRBV5-1 and TRBJ1-1; the match to TRBD1 covers 9 bases. After removal of 0 bases from V and 2 bases from J, the junction contained 2 bases not matched to a gene. Looked up from germline, CDR1 is SGHRS and CDR2 is YFSETQ. The length of the CDR3 is 15 residues. In DNA, the CDR3 is TGCGCCAGCAGCTTGGGGGACAGGGATAACACTGAAGCTTTCTTT. It codes for CASSLGDRDNTEAFF.

The rearrangement links TRBV5-1 to TRBJ2-3; 7 bases agree with TRBD1. V shed 2 bases, J shed 4 bases, and the junction held 4 bases outside the gene matches. Germline CDR1 and CDR2: SGHRS and YFSETQ. The length of the CDR3 is 14 residues. CDR3 loop: CASSFRQGPDTQYF. For the CDR3, the DNA is TGCGCCAGCAGCTTTCGACAGGGCCCAGATACGCAGTATTTT.

The V and J genes are TRBV30 and TRBJ2-7; D might be TRBD1 (5 bases). V was pared by 4 bases and J by 3 bases, with 13 bases between. Looked up from germline, CDR1 is GTSNPN and CDR2 is SVGIG (reference sequence). The CDR3 covers 13 residues. The CDR3 sequence is CAWKGRVSYEQYF. The CDR3 region has the DNA TGTGCCTGGAAAGGCAGGGTAAGCTACGAGCAGTACTTC. Full variable domain (missing parts from reference TRBV30 and TRBJ2-7): SQTIHQWPATLVQPVGSPLSLECTVEGTSNPNLYWYRQAAGRGLQLLFYSVGIGQISSEVPQNLSASRPQDRQFILSSKKLLLSDSGFYLCAWKGRVSYEQYFGPGTRLTVT.

The chain combines TRBV12-1 with TRBJ1-5; the D call TRBD1 from the table was never checked on the DNA. TRBV12-1 is assigned pseudogene status. The CDR3 covers 17 residues. CDR3 bases: TGTGCCAGCAGCTTTGGGGCGAAGGCAGATAGCAATCAGCCCCAGCATTTT. Its translation is CASSFGAKADSNQPQHF.

The chain has TRBV7-2 and TRBJ1-1, with D tentatively TRBD1 (5 bases). CDR1 and CDR2 (germline): SGHTA, FQGNSA. Trimming removed 5 bases at V and 4 bases at J, with 11 bases between. This CDR3 spans 13 amino acids. The CDR3 loop is CASSQGPGTEAFF. The CDR3 bases are TGTGCCAGCAGCCAGGGCCCGGGCACTGAAGCTTTCTTT.

This clone came up a few times. The chain has TRBV5-1 and TRBJ2-2; tentative D call: TRBD1 (6 bases). The V gene's germline CDR1 is SGHRS and CDR2 YFSETQ. This CDR3 region has 15 residues. Trimming took off 1 base at V and 0 bases at J, with 7 bases between the two ends. The CDR3 coding sequence is TGCGCCAGCAGCTTGAGGGGGTCGAACACCGGGGAGCTGTTTTTT. Amino acid sequence: CASSLRGSNTGELFF.

The rearrangement uses TRBV2 and TRBJ1-2; 10 bases are a match to TRBD1. The CDR3 covers 15 residues. The germline V gene encodes CDR1 SNHLY and CDR2 FYNNEI. V lost 3 bases and J lost 5; bases outside the gene matches: 6. In DNA form, the CDR3 reads TGTGCCAGCAGTGATTGGGGGACAGGGGCTTATGGCTACACCTTC. This encodes CASSDWGTGAYGYTF.

V usage is TRBV5-5 and J usage is TRBJ1-6; 9 nucleotides align to TRBD1. CDR3 size: 16 residues. Germline V gene sequence: CDR1 SGHKS, CDR2 YYEKEE (reference sequence). The V and J ends lost 4 bases and 10 bases, in that order; junction bases with no gene match: 12. The CDR3 region is CASSRDWDRAQSPLHF. CDR3 coding DNA: TGTGCCAGCAGCCGGGATTGGGACAGGGCCCAATCACCCCTCCACTTT.

The gene calls are TRBV7-9 and TRBJ2-3, with D possibly being TRBD1 (5 bases). Germline V gives CDR1 SEHNR, CDR2 FQNEAQ (reference sequence). V lost 5 bases and J lost 6, with 15 bases in between. The CDR3 contains 14 residues. The CDR3 spells CASSGIDSPDTQYF. In DNA form, the CDR3 reads TGTGCCAGCAGCGGGATCGACAGTCCGGATACGCAGTATTTT.